The 10 T cell receptor beta chains below all came from one sample that was sequenced in a study of T cell responses to AZD1222 COVID-19 vaccine. Assay used: immunoSEQ multiplex PCR; TCRdb lists only in-frame clones, some missing. The sample lists 120,000 or so clones, 84% seen once, with approximately 26% in the top ten. Sequencing used peripheral blood, obtained 28 days after the second AZD1222 dose. Receptor source: an adult who received the AZD1222 COVID-19 vaccine.

This clone was observed a handful of times. V usage is TRBV2 and J usage is TRBJ1-6; D gene ambiguous. There are 13 residues in the CDR3. Between the trimmed V and J ends, which lost 3 bases and 9 bases, there was a span of 9 bases. Germline V lookup: CDR1 SNHLY, CDR2 FYNNEI. Here the CDR3 reads CASSEEVGSPLHF. The CDR3 nucleotides are TGTGCCAGCAGTGAGGAGGTTGGTTCACCCCTCCACTTT. Filled out from reference TRBV2 and TRBJ1-6, the complete variable domain reads EPEVTQTPSHQVTQMGQEVILRCVPISNHLYFYWYRQILGQKVEFLVSFYNNEISEKSEIFDDQFSVERPDGSNFTLKIRSTKLEDSAMYFCASSEEVGSPLHFGNGTRLTVT.

The CDR3 protein is CASSPQQGAEQYF. CDR3 DNA: TGTGCCAGCAGTCCCCAACAGGGGGCCGAGCAGTACTTC. The V gene is TRBV6-5, the J gene TRBJ2-7, with 9 bases lining up with TRBD1. The CDR3 covers 13 residues. V lost 5 bases, J lost 6 bases, and 5 bases stayed unmatched. The V gene's germline CDR1 is MNHEY and CDR2 SVGAGI.

This clone was seen once. The chain joins TRBV30 to TRBJ2-2; TRBD1 agrees at 8 bases. With V trimmed by 4 bases and J by 1 base, 5 bases remained unmatched. The CDR3 is made up of 15 amino acids. The germline CDR1 and CDR2 sequences are GTSNPN and SVGIG (reference sequence). The CDR3 DNA follows: TGTGCCTGGACGTACGGACAGGGGAACACCGGGGAGCTGTTTTTT. Translating gives CAWTYGQGNTGELFF.

The chain couples TRBV7-6 to TRBJ2-6; 7 nucleotides match TRBD1. CDR1 SGHVS and CDR2 FNYEAQ come from the germline V gene. The CDR3 is 19 amino acids. The trim removed 4 bases at V and 3 bases at J, leaving 15 bases unmatched. CDR3 coding DNA: TGTGCCAGCAGCTCCCTCGCTCTATCCGCAGGGGGTGGGGCCAACGTCCTGACTTTC. The encoded protein is CASSSLALSAGGGANVLTF.

This clone is a singleton in its sample. This chain joins TRBV5-1 and TRBJ1-1; weak D call: TRBD1 (5 bases). The CDR3 runs to 14 residues. Germline CDR1 SGHRS, CDR2 YFSETQ. With 4 bases removed from V and 0 bases from J, the gap between germline ends came to 10 bases. CDR3 residues: CASSQQVLNTEAFF. The DNA of the CDR3 is TGCGCCAGCAGCCAACAGGTCTTGAACACTGAAGCTTTCTTT.

The chain uses TRBV21-1 and TRBJ2-7; the DNA was not compared with TRBD1, the D call given in the table. TRBV21-1 has pseudogene status. This CDR3 spans 12 amino acids. In DNA form, the CDR3 reads TGTGCCAACCCCAGGGGGCGGTACGAGCAGTACTTC. This gives the protein CANPRGRYEQYF.

J is TRBJ2-7 and V is TRBV6-5; no reliable D call. Between the trimmed V and J ends, which lost 0 bases and 1 base, there was a span of 4 bases. Germline CDR1 and CDR2: MNHEY and SVGAGI. The CDR3 length is 13 residues. Written as DNA, the CDR3 is TGTGCCAGCAGTTACTCTGGATCCTACGAGCAGTACTTC. Its translation: CASSYSGSYEQYF.

This chain uses TRBV5-1 with TRBJ2-7; 8 bases agree with TRBD1. CDR3 length: 15 amino acids. The germline V gene has CDR1 SGHRS and CDR2 YFSETQ. V trimming: 0 bases; J trimming: 4 bases; junction bases outside the gene matches: 6. The CDR3 reads CASSLDTGGIYEQYF. CDR3 DNA: TGCGCCAGCAGCTTGGATACAGGGGGGATTTACGAGCAGTACTTC.

This rearrangement joins TRBV7-2 to TRBJ1-1, with D unresolved. Germline V gives CDR1 SGHTA, CDR2 FQGNSA. CDR3 length: 13 amino acids. Trimming cost V 4 bases and J 5 bases, with 11 bases left between them. The CDR3 protein is CASSSERATEAFF. As DNA, the CDR3 is TGTGCCAGCAGCTCCGAGAGAGCTACTGAAGCTTTCTTT.

The rearrangement uses TRBV5-6 and TRBJ2-2; D gene unclear. The CDR3 has 13 residues. Germline values: CDR1 SGHDT, CDR2 YYEEEE. V was cut by 2 bases and J by 5 bases, with 7 bases left in between. CDR3 sequence reads: CASSFLKTGELFF. The CDR3 DNA sequence: TGTGCCAGCAGCTTTTTAAAAACCGGGGAGCTGTTTTTT.